Listed below are T cell receptor beta chains from one sample, sequenced in a study of cytomegalovirus exposure and HLA in healthy donors. Assay used: immunoSEQ multiplex PCR; TCRdb lists only in-frame clones, some missing. Altogether around 130,000 clones are present, just under 90% being singletons, with the ten largest covering about 3%. Material for sequencing was PBMCs. These receptors all stem from a man aged 25-45 years in good health and CMV-seronegative. CDR3s leave out the opening cysteine and the closing phenylalanine or tryptophan.

j_call	v_call	cdr3_aa
TRBJ2-2	TRBV7-9	ASSLQGSTGELF
TRBJ2-3	TRBV4-1	ASSHPREEDHTDTQY
TRBJ1-1	TRBV9	ASSIDKNTEAF
TRBJ1-2	TRBV27	ASRPGVTLGYT
TRBJ2-3	TRBV7-2	ASSLGGPGTDTQY
TRBJ2-7	TRBV10-3	AISESGAGIYEQY
TRBJ2-7	TRBV29-1	SVRAGAYEQY
TRBJ2-7	TRBV7-6	ASSLGGQGALYEQY
TRBJ2-7	TRBV28	ASSSSGGAIYEQY
TRBJ2-5	TRBV19	ASSIGGGAGETQY
TRBJ1-4	TRBV5-6	ASSPTGAHEKLF
TRBJ2-1	TRBV4-1	ASSQGIAGGPDNEQF
TRBJ2-1	TRBV28	ASSEPGQGSYNEQF
TRBJ2-7	TRBV5-4	ASSTANSYEQY
TRBJ2-7	TRBV5-6	ASSLAGSAYEQY
TRBJ1-2	TRBV25-1	ASSGGWWT
TRBJ2-1	TRBV28	ASSLTPGQGYNEQF
TRBJ1-2	TRBV7-2	ASSRDRGRGNGYT
TRBJ1-3	TRBV27	ASREQGKRNTIY
TRBJ1-2	TRBV6-5	ASSPRTGANYGYT
TRBJ2-5	TRBV9	ASSATGVGETQY
-	TRBV28	ASSFSDKNEQY
TRBJ2-3	TRBV29-1	SVGYSGESTDTQY
TRBJ1-2	TRBV6-5	ASSSGRSGYGGYT
TRBJ2-7	TRBV19	ASSINTDYEQY
TRBJ2-5	TRBV11-3	ASSLGQGTGETQY
TRBJ2-7	TRBV28	ASSGGYSGAGEQY
TRBJ1-3	TRBV7-9	ASSFLGAGNTIY
TRBJ2-7	TRBV27	ASSERTGGFYEQY
TRBJ1-5	TRBV2	ASNDREGQPQH
TRBJ2-3	TRBV27	ASSLRGTDTQY
TRBJ2-7	TRBV28	ASTWTRGIGEQY
TRBJ2-2	TRBV5-5	ASSLARQGRAGELF
TRBJ2-1	TRBV5-4	ASRGTSVSYNEQF
TRBJ1-6	TRBV28	ASSQDTGQVNSPLH
TRBJ2-7	TRBV7-6	ASSSGVGGGDEQY
TRBJ2-2	TRBV27	ASSLGLAGGRTGELF
TRBJ1-2	TRBV14	ASSQDHGDYGYT
TRBJ1-5	TRBV11-2	ASSLAGGNQPQH
TRBJ2-3	TRBV27	ASSLDRGPDTQY
TRBJ2-3	TRBV5-1	ASSGQPTDTQY
TRBJ2-1	TRBV7-2	ASSLATGGYNEQF
TRBJ2-7	TRBV2	ASSGTSGTEQY
TRBJ2-4	TRBV2	ASRDDRAGVNIQY
TRBJ1-3	TRBV28	ASRSDSNSGNTIY
TRBJ1-2	TRBV7-8	ASSLVKGARSGYT
TRBJ1-1	TRBV7-6	ASSSTGANTEAF
TRBJ2-1	TRBV20-1	SARVNNEQF
TRBJ2-1	TRBV14	ASSQFTGGYNEQF
TRBJ2-7	TRBV6-1	ASSEAPVRVGEQY
TRBJ1-2	TRBV10-2	ASRGLGQNNYGYT
TRBJ2-5	TRBV5-1	ASSLGWTGGGETQY
TRBJ1-6	TRBV27	ASSLVIRSPLH
TRBJ2-2	TRBV27	APMGSREGGRTGELF